This T cell receptor (beta chain) came from a study of OX40 agonist ivuxolimab in advanced cancers. CDR1 is LGHNA, CDR2 YSLEER, per germline. This CDR3 has 15 residues. The germline V and J ends were trimmed by 4 bases and 3 bases, with 15 bases remaining between them. Method: immunoSEQ multiplex PCR; TCRdb's copy keeps in-frame clones and lacks some. The sample has 77,000 or so clones; nearly 95% are singletons. The sequenced sample was CD4+ or CD8+ T cells sorted from blood, obtained in a trial of the OX40 agonist ivuxolimab. The receptor's source is an adult with an advanced solid tumor such as melanoma, head and neck, liver or kidney cancer. V is TRBV4-3 and J is TRBJ1-1; a weak D match, TRBD1 (6 bases). As DNA, the CDR3 is TGCGCCAGCAGCCTGGACAGTACAAGGCACACTGAAGCTTTCTTT. Translation gives CASSLDSTRHTEAFF.